One sample yielded the 10 T cell receptor beta chains listed below, sequenced in a study of CD8+ T cells in alopecia areata. Extraction of RNA preceded its reverse transcription into cDNA, which served as the sequencing template. Using immunoSEQ multiplex PCR, the repertoire was profiled, and TCRdb retains in-frame clones only, with some absent. The repertoire shows over 1,500 clones, none seen only once; the top ten take around two fifths. Sequenced material: skin. These receptor sequences come from a C3H/HeJ mouse with alopecia areata. The mouse line has the MHC haplotype H2-k.

The sample holds a few counts of this clone. The gene names here belong to mouse. The CDR3 region is CASGGGPGLQDTQYF. The sequenced part of the CDR3 DNA is TGTGCCAGCGGGGGGGGACCGGGTCTCCAAGAC. This chain links TRBV13-2 with TRBJ2-5, with a tentative D call TRBD2 (6 bases). The read stops 4 residues short of the end of the CDR3; the missing end is completed from the germline J gene. Trimming cost V 5 bases and J 2 bases, with 15 bases left between them. Germline CDR1 NNHNN, CDR2 SYGAGS (reference sequence). The CDR3 totals 15 residues.

This clone was picked up many times. Gene names follow the mouse nomenclature. The read terminates 4 residues before the CDR3 end, so the remaining end is supplied by the germline J gene. The chain has TRBV5 and TRBJ1-2; possibly TRBD1 for D (5 bases). Germline assignment: CDR1 LGHNA and CDR2 YNLKQL (reference sequence). This CDR3 comprises 15 residues. Trimming left V 0 bases short and J 1 base short, with 9 bases between. The DNA read from the CDR3 is TGTGCCAGCAGCCAAGATCCTGGGGGAAACTCC. Its protein product is CASSQDPGGNS. The CDR3 in full is CASSQDPGGNSDYTF.

This clone has at least ten counts. The gene names given are mouse names. The DNA ends 4 residues before the CDR3 does, and the rest of the CDR3 is filled in from the germline J gene. Additional DNA sequences in this sample encode the identical CDR3. V usage is TRBV19 and J usage is TRBJ1-2; 8 nucleotides align to TRBD1. Germline CDR1 FNHDT, CDR2 SITEND (reference sequence). The CDR3 runs 14 residues. Trimming removed 3 bases from V and 0 bases from J; junction bases left unmatched: 1. The CDR3 loop reads CASSTDRANSDYTF. The CDR3 DNA, read in part, is TGTGCCAGCAGTACGGACAGGGCAAACTCC.

This clone is medium-sized (0.01 to 0.1%) within its sample. The gene names given are mouse names. This CDR3 reads CTCSVGYWGTYEQYF. The DNA read from the CDR3 is TGCACCTGCAGTGTTGGATACTGGGGGACCTAT. The chain recombines TRBV1 with TRBJ2-7; TRBD2 aligns across 8 bases. The read ends 4 residues before the CDR3 terminus; that terminus is restored from the germline J gene. V lost 4 bases to trimming and J lost 2 bases; unmatched junction nucleotides: 7. CDR1 is NSQYPW, CDR2 LRSPGD, per germline (reference sequence). CDR3 length equals 15 residues. Filled out from reference TRBV1 and TRBJ2-7, the complete variable domain reads VTLLEQNPRWRLVPRGQAVNLRCILKNSQYPWMSWYQQDLQKQLQWLFTLRSPGDKEVKSLPGADYLATRVTDTELRLQVANMSQGRTLYCTCSVGYWGTYEQYFGPGTRLTVL.

This clone was recorded many times. Gene names follow the mouse nomenclature. CDR3 sequence reads: CASSRMRGRSNTGQLYF. The sequenced CDR3 bases are TGTGCTAGCAGTAGAATGAGGGGGCGCTCAAACACCGGG. V gene TRBV17 combines with J gene TRBJ2-2; TRBD1 might be the D (7 bases). Coverage ceases 4 residues before the CDR3 finishes, and the germline J gene fills in the end. Germline V CDR1 and CDR2: MNHDT, YYDKIL. V dropped 2 bases and J dropped 0 bases, with 13 bases sitting between them. The CDR3 covers 17 residues. The full variable domain, rest sourced from reference TRBV17 and TRBJ2-2, is DTTVKQNPRYKLARVGKPVNLICSQTMNHDTMYWYQKKPNQAPKLLLFYYDKILNREADTFEKFQSSRPNNSFCSLYIGSAGLEYSAMYLCASSRMRGRSNTGQLYFGEGSKLTVL.

This clone showed up many times. Gene names are mouse gene names. The CDR3 end falls 4 residues outside the read, so it is completed with the germline J gene. The J gene is TRBJ2-2, the V gene TRBV19, with 8 bases matching TRBD1. V shed 0 bases and J 2 bases; nucleotides not matched to a gene: 0. This CDR3 has 15 amino acids. CDR1 and CDR2 from the germline V gene are FNHDT and SITEND (reference sequence). Incomplete CDR3 DNA: TGTGCCAGCAGTATAGGGACAGGGAACACCGGG. Translating gives CASSIGTGNTG. Given in full, the CDR3 is CASSIGTGNTGQLYF.

Turning to this clone: Mouse germline and gene names are used. Read data end 3 residues before the CDR3 end; the end is taken from the germline J gene. V is TRBV13-3 and J is TRBJ1-6; weak D call: TRBD1 (6 bases). TRBJ1-6 is reported as an ORF; its role is uncertain. Germline-derived CDR1 and CDR2 are NNHDY and SYVADS. CDR3 size: 14 residues. Deletions cut 3 bases from V and 4 bases from J, with 8 bases between. CDR3 sequence reads: CASSGTEYNSPLYF. Incomplete CDR3 DNA: TGTGCCAGCAGTGGGACAGAGTATAATTCGCCC.

In regard to this clone: Mouse gene names and germline throughout. The read comes to an end 4 residues before the CDR3 does, leaving the germline J gene to fill in the end. V gene TRBV1 combines with J gene TRBJ2-1; TRBD2 matches 7 bases. The germline gives CDR1 NSQYPW, CDR2 LRSPGD (reference sequence). J gave up 0 bases and V 1 base, and 0 bases lay outside the gene matches. CDR3 length: 15 residues. Incomplete CDR3 DNA: TGCACCTGCAGTGCAGGGGGGGGTAACTATGCT. This codes for CTCSAGGGNYA. In full, the CDR3 is CTCSAGGGNYAEQFF.

Note on this clone: All gene names here are mouse names. The CDR3 end falls 4 residues outside the read, so it is completed with the germline J gene. The chain combines TRBV13-1 with TRBJ2-4; 7 bases are a match to TRBD2. The germline gives CDR1 NSHNY, CDR2 SYGAGN. The CDR3 has 13 amino acids. CDR3 bases read: TGTGCCAGCAGTGGGACTGGAAAAAAC. It specifies CASSGTGKN. The CDR3 in its entirety is CASSGTGKNTLYF.

On this clone itself: Gene names denote mouse genes. The CDR3 is cut off 4 residues early in the read; its end comes from the germline J gene. This chain uses TRBV13-2 with TRBJ2-3; 11 bases agree with TRBD2. The V segment lost 1 base and the J segment 1 base; nucleotides outside the gene matches: 2. The CDR3 is 16 amino acids. From germline, CDR1 is NNHNN and CDR2 SYGAGS (reference sequence). The CDR3 reads CASGDTGGARAETLYF. CDR3 bases read: TGTGCCAGCGGTGATACTGGGGGGGCTCGTGCAGAA.